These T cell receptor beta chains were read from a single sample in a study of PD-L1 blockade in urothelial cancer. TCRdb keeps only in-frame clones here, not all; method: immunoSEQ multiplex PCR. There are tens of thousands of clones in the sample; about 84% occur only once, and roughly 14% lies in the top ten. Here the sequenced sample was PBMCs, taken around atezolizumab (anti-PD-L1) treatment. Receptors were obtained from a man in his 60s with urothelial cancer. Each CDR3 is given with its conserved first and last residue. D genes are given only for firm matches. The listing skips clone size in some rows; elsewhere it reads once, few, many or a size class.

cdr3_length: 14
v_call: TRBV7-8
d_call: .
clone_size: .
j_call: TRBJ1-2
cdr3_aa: CASSVGQRFGRYTF
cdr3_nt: TGTGCCAGCAGCGTAGGACAGCGATTTGGACGCTACACCTTC

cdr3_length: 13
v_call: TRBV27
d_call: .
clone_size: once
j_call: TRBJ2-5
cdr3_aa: CASSLQSQETQYF
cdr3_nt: TGTGCCAGCAGTTTACAGTCCCAAGAGACCCAGTACTTC

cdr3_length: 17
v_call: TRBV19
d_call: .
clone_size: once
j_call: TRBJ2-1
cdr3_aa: CASSIFSVSGTNNEQFF
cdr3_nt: TGTGCCAGTAGTATTTTTAGCGTCTCCGGGACAAACAATGAGCAGTTCTTC

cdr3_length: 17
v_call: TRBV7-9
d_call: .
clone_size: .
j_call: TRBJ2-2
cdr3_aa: CASSLASGTGRTGELFF
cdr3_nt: TGTGCCAGCAGCTTAGCCTCCGGGACTGGCCGCACCGGGGAGCTGTTTTTT

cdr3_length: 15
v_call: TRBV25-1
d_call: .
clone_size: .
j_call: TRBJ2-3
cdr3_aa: CASSDPPLGADTQYF
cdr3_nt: TGTGCCAGCAGTGATCCCCCCCTAGGTGCAGATACGCAGTATTTT

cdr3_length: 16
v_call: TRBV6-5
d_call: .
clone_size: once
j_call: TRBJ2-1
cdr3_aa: CASSYSARRAYNEQFF
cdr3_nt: TGTGCCAGCAGTTACTCGGCGAGGAGGGCCTACAATGAGCAGTTCTTC

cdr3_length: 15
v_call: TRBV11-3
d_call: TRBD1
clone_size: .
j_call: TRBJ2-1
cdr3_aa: CASSVGQGVYNEQFF
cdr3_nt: TGTGCCAGCAGCGTGGGACAGGGGGTTTACAATGAGCAGTTCTTC

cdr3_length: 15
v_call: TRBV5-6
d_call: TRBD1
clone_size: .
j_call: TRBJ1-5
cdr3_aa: CASSLGTGVNQPQHF
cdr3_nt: TGTGCCAGCAGCTTGGGGACAGGGGTTAATCAGCCCCAGCATTTT

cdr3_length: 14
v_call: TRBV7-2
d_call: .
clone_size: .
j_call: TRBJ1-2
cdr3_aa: CASSREEGNYGYTF
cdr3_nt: TGTGCCAGCAGCCGCGAGGAGGGTAACTATGGCTACACCTTC

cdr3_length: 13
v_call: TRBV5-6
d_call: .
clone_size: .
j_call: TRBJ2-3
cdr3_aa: CASSLFGDDTQYF
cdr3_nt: TGTGCCAGCAGCTTGTTTGGAGACGACACGCAGTATTTT

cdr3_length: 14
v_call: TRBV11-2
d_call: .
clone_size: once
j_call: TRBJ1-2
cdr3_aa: CASSFGGVGYGYTF
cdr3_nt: TGTGCCAGCAGCTTTGGGGGCGTTGGCTATGGCTACACCTTC

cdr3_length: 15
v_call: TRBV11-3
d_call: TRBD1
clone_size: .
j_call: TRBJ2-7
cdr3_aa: CASSQGQGSSYEQYF
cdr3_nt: TGTGCCAGCAGCCAAGGACAGGGGAGCTCCTACGAGCAGTACTTC

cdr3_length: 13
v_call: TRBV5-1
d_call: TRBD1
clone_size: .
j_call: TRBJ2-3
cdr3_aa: CASSPGQGNTQYF
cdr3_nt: TGCGCCAGCAGCCCGGGACAGGGTAATACGCAGTATTTT

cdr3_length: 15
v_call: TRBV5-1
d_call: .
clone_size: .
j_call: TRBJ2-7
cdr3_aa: CASRVDFRGPYEQYF
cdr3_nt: TGCGCCAGCAGAGTCGACTTCAGGGGACCCTACGAGCAGTACTTC

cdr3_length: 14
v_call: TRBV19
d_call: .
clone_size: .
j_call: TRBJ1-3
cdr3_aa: CASSVGSSGNTIYF
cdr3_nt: TGTGCCAGTAGTGTGGGGAGCTCTGGAAACACCATATATTTT

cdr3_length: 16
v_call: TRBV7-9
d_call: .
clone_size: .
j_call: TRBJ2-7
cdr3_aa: CASSLEAGRMIYEQYF
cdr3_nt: TGTGCCAGCAGCTTAGAGGCAGGGCGGATGATCTACGAGCAGTACTTC

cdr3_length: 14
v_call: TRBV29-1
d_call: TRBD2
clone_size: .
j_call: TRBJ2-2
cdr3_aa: CSARSGGNTGELFF
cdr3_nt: TGCAGCGCCCGGAGCGGGGGGAACACCGGGGAGCTGTTTTTT

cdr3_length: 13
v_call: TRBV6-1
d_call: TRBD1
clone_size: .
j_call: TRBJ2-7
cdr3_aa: CASSPNQGGGLLF
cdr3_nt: TGTGCCAGCAGCCCAAACCAAGGGGGCGGCCTCCTCTTT

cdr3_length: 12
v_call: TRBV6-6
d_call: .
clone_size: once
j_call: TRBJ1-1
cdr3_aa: CASRKQGTEAFF
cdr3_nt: TGTGCCAGCAGAAAACAGGGAACTGAAGCTTTCTTT

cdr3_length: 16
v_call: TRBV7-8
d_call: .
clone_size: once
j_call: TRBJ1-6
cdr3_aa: CASSDTDNSYNSPLHF
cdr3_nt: TGTGCCAGCAGCGATACGGACAACTCCTATAATTCACCCCTCCACTTT

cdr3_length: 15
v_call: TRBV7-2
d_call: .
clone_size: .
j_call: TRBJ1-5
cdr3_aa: CASSLNQGYNQPQHF
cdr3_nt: TGTGCCAGCAGCTTAAATCAGGGATACAATCAGCCCCAGCATTTT

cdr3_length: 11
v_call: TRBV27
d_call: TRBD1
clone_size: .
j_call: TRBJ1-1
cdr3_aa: CASSLGTVAFF
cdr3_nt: TGTGCCAGCAGCCTAGGGACAGTCGCTTTCTTT

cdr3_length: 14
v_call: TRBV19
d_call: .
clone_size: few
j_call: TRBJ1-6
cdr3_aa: CASTASSYNSPLHF
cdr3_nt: TGTGCCAGTACCGCCAGCTCCTATAATTCACCCCTCCACTTT

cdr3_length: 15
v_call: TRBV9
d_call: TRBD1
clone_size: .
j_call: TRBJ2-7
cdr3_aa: CASSGDSSPSYEQYF
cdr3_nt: TGTGCCAGCAGCGGGGACAGCTCTCCCTCCTACGAGCAGTACTTC

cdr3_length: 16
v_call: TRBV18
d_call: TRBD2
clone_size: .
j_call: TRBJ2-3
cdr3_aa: CASSGLAGNGTDTQYF
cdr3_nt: TGTGCCAGCTCAGGACTAGCGGGAAACGGCACAGATACGCAGTATTTT

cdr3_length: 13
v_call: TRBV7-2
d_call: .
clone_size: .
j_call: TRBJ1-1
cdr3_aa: CASTPRETTEAFF
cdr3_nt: TGTGCCAGCACTCCTCGGGAGACCACTGAAGCTTTCTTT

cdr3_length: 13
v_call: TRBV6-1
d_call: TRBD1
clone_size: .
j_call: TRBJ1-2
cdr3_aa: CASPKGTGSGYTF
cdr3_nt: TGTGCCAGCCCGAAGGGGACAGGGAGTGGCTACACCTTC

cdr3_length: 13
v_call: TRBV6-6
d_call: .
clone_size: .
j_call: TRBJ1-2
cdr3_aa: CASSYSGHPGYTF
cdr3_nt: TGTGCCAGCAGTTACTCGGGGCATCCTGGCTACACCTTC

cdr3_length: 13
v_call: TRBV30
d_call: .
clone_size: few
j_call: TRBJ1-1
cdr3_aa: CAWSVGGFTEAFF
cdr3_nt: TGTGCCTGGAGTGTAGGAGGCTTCACTGAAGCTTTCTTT

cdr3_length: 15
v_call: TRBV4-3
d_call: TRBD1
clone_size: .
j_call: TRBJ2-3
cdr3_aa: CASSPEIQGAGAQYF
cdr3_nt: TGCGCCAGCAGCCCAGAGATCCAGGGGGCTGGTGCGCAGTATTTT

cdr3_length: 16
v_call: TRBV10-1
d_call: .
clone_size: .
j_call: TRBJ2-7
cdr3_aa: CASSEGERGTSYEQYF
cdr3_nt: TGCGCCAGCAGTGAAGGGGAGAGGGGGACCTCCTACGAGCAGTACTTC

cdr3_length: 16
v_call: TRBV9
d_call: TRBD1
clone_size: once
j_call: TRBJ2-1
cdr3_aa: CASSVALEQGNNEQFF
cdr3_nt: TGTGCCAGCAGCGTAGCTTTAGAACAGGGGAACAATGAGCAGTTCTTC

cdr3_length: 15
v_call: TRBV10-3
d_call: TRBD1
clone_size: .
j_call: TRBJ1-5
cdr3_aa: CAISERQGLSQPQHF
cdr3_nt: TGTGCCATCAGTGAGCGACAGGGTTTATCTCAGCCCCAGCATTTT

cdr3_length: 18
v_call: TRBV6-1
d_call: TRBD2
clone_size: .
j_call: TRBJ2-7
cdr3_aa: CASSEAVPSGSNSYEQYF
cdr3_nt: TGTGCCAGCAGTGAGGCGGTTCCCAGCGGGAGTAATTCCTACGAGCAGTACTTC

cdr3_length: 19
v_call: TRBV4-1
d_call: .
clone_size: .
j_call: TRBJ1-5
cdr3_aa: CASSQDGHSMSGHNQPQHF
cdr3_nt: TGCGCCAGCAGCCAAGATGGCCACTCTATGTCAGGGCACAATCAGCCCCAGCATTTT

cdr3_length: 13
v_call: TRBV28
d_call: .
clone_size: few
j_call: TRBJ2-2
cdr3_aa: CASNGGTAGELFF
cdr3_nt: TGTGCCAGCAATGGCGGGACTGCCGGGGAGCTGTTTTTT

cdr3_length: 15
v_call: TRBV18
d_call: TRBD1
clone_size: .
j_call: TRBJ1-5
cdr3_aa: CASSHDRAGGQPQHF
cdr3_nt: TGTGCCAGCTCACACGACAGGGCTGGGGGTCAGCCCCAGCATTTT

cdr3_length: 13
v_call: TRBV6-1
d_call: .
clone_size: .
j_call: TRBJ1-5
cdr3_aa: CASSDAAIQPQHF
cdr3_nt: TGTGCCAGCAGTGATGCCGCTATTCAGCCCCAGCATTTT

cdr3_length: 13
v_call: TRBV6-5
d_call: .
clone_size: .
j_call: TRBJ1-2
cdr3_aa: CASTRGGSYGYTF
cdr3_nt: TGTGCCAGCACCCGGGGGGGCTCCTATGGCTACACCTTC

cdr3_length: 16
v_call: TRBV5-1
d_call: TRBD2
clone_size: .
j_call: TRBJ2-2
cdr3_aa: CASSPTSGGNTGELFF
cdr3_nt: TGCGCCAGCAGCCCTACTAGCGGGGGAAACACCGGGGAGCTGTTTTTT

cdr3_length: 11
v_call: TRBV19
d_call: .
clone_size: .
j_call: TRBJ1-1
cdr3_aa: CASRTFTEAFF
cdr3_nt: TGTGCCAGTCGGACATTTACTGAAGCTTTCTTT

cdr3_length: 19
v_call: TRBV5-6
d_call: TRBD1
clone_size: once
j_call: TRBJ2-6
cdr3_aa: CASSLFQGARFSGANVLTF
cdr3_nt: TGTGCCAGCAGCTTGTTTCAGGGGGCTCGGTTCTCTGGGGCCAACGTCCTGACTTTC

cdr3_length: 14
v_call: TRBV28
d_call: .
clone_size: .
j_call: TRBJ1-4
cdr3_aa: CASGLGGEGEKLFF
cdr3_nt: TGTGCCAGCGGCCTGGGAGGGGAGGGTGAAAAACTGTTTTTT

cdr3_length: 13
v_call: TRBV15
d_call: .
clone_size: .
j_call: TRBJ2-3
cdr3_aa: CATRRMSGDTQYF
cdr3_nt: TGTGCCACCAGGAGGATGTCAGGGGATACGCAGTATTTT

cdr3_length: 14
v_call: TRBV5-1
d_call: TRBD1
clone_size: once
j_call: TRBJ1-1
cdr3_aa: CASGGDRTNTEAFF
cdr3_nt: TGCGCCAGCGGGGGGGACAGGACGAACACTGAAGCTTTCTTT

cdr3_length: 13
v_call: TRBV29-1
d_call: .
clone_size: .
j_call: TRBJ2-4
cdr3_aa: CSVLSLQENIQYF
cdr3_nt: TGCAGCGTCCTCTCCCTGCAGGAAAACATTCAGTACTTC

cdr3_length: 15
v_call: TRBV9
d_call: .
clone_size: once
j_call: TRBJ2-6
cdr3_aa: CASSVVAPGANVLTF
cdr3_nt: TGTGCCAGCAGCGTAGTGGCTCCTGGGGCCAACGTCCTGACTTTC

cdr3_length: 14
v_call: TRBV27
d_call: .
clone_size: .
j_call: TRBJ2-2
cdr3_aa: CASSLNRDAGELFF
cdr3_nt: TGTGCCAGCAGTTTAAACAGGGACGCCGGGGAGCTGTTTTTT

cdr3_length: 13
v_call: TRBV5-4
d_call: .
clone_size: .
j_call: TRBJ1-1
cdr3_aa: CASVGDMNTEAFF
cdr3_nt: TGTGCCTCCGTCGGGGACATGAACACTGAAGCTTTCTTT

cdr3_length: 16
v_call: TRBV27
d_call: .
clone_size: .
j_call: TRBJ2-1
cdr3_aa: CASSFERTAPRNEQFF
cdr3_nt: TGTGCCAGCAGTTTCGAACGGACAGCACCACGGAATGAGCAGTTCTTC

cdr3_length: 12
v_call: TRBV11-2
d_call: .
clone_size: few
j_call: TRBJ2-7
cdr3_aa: CASSLGANEQYF
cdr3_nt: TGTGCCAGCAGCTTAGGGGCGAACGAGCAGTACTTC

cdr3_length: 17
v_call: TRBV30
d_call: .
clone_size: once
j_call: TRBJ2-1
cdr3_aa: CAWSPPPWHITYNEQFF
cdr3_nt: TGTGCCTGGAGTCCTCCCCCCTGGCATATCACCTACAATGAGCAGTTCTTC

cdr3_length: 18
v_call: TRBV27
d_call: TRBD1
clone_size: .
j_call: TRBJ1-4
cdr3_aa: CASAWDRGFGATNEKLFF
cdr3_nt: TGTGCCAGCGCTTGGGACAGGGGTTTTGGGGCAACTAATGAAAAACTGTTTTTT

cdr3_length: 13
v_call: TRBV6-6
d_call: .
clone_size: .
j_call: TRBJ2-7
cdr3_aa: CASSSGVTYEQYF
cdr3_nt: TGTGCCAGCAGTTCGGGGGTAACCTACGAGCAGTACTTC

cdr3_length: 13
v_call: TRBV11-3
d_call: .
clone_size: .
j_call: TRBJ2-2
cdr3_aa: CASQTENTGELFF
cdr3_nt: TGTGCCAGCCAGACAGAGAACACCGGGGAGCTGTTTTTT

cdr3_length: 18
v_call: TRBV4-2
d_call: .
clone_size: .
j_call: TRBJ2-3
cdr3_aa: CASSRTILLGASTDTQYF
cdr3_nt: TGTGCCAGCAGCCGAACTATCTTACTGGGAGCGAGCACAGATACGCAGTATTTT

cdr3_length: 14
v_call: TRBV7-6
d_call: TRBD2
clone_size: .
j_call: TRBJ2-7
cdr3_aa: CASKRDPSSYEQYF
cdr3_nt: TGTGCCAGCAAGCGGGACCCAAGCTCCTACGAGCAGTACTTC

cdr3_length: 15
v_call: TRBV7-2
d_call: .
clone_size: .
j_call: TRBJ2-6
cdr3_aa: CASSLGASGANVLTF
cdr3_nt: TGTGCCAGCAGCTTAGGAGCCTCTGGGGCCAACGTCCTGACTTTC

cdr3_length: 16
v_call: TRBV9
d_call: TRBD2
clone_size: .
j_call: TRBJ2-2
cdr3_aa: CASSLGLAQHTGELFF
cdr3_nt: TGTGCCAGCAGCCTGGGACTAGCGCAACACACCGGGGAGCTGTTTTTT